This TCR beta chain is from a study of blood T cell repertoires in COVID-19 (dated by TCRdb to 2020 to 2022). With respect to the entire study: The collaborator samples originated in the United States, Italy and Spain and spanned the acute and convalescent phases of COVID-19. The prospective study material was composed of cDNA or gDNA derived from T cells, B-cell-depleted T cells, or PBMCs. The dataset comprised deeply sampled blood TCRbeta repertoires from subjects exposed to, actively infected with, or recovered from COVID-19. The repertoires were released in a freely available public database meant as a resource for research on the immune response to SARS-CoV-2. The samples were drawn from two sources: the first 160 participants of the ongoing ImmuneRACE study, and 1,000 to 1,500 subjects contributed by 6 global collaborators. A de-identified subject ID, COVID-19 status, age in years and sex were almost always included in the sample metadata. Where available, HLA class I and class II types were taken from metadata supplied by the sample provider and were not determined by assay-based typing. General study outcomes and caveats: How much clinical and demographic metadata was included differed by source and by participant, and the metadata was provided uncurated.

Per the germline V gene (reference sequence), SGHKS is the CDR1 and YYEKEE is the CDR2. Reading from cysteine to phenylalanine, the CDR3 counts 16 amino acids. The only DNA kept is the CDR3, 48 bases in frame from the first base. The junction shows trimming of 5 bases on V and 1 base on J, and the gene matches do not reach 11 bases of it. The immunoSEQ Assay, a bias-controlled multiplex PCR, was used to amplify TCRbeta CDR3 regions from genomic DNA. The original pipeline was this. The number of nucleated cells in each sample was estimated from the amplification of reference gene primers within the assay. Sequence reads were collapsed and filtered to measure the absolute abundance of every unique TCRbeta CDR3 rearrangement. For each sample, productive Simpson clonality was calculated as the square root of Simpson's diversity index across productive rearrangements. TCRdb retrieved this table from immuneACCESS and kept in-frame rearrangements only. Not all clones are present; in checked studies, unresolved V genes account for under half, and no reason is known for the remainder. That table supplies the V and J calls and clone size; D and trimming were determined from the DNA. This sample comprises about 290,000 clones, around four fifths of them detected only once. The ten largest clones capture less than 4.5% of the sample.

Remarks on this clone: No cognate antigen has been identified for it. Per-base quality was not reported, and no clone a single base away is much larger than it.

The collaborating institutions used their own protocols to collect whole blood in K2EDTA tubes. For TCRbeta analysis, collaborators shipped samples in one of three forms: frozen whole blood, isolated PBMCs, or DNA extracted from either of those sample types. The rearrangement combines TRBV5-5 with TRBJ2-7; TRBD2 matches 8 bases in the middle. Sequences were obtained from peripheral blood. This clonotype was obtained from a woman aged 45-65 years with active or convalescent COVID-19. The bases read TGTGCCAGCAGTTTTGCTCTAGCGGGTAGATCCTACGAGCAGTACTTC. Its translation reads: CASSFALAGRSYEQYF.